The subject of this entry is one T cell receptor beta chain. Its antigen target is currently unknown. It has no much larger one-base neighbor in the sample; base qualities were not kept. Using the deep immunoSEQ assay, TCR CDR3 regions were amplified from genomic DNA by multiplex PCR. Genomic DNA extracted from each cell subset was distributed evenly over all wells of several immunoSEQ 96-well plates, and each plate served as one replicate. Each replicate PCR for unsorted PBMC received 300 to 350 ng genomic DNA, equal to approximately 30,000 T cell genomes. Genomic DNA from unsorted PBMC was sequenced over ten immunoSEQ deep assay plates. Purified libraries were quantified with a Qubit 3.0 fluorometer, sized on a Bioanalyzer 2100, and re-quantified with the KAPA Library Quantification kit. Every immunoSEQ 96-well plate was sequenced on a separate single-read 150-cycle Illumina NextSeq 550 flow cell. On the study's bioinformatics: Because only junctional sequences without quality scores were contained in the immunoSEQ output, filtering matching that applied to full-length reads could not be performed. To assign V/J genes and CDR3, sequences were annotated using PyIR, a Python wrapper for IgBLAST v1.9, with IMGT germline references. Any read was removed if the V/J assignment was weak (E-value above 1e-6), the CDR3 was missing, or the read contained stop codons, out-of-frame junctions, or ambiguous translated residues. V3J clonotypes were defined by identical inferred V gene, J gene, and CDR3 amino acid sequence. The percentage overlap between two repertoires was calculated by dividing the number of shared unique clonotypes by the size of the smaller repertoire. Three approaches were used to assess repertoire richness: RTK rarefaction, the Chao1 estimator, and Recon v2.1 estimates of unobserved clonotypes. TCRdb retrieved this table from immuneACCESS and kept in-frame rearrangements only. Not all clones are present; in checked studies, unresolved V genes account for under half, and no reason is known for the remainder. The DNA gave D and trimming, while V, J and clone size come from that table. The sample includes fewer than 600,000 clones, with around 79% observed a single time. About 13% of the sample is held by the ten biggest clonotypes.

Healthy HIV-negative adults with no recently reported acute infections or vaccinations were included as donors. Only Caucasian adults living in Nashville, Tennessee, USA were represented among the donors. In the unsorted samples, 87 million or so PBMCs were counted, and genomic DNA was extracted using the QIAamp DNA Blood Mini kit. Blood was obtained by leukapheresis, after which PBMCs were separated by Ficoll-Histopaque density gradient centrifugation and cryopreserved in liquid nitrogen vapor phase. These data are taken from a study of shared clonotypes between healthy human individuals (dated by TCRdb to 2018 to 2020). Study-level background: A couple of women and a few men aged 18 to 49 years were included in the cohort. Different laboratories and diverse techniques were used to prepare libraries and sequence TCR repertoires, to increase sequencing depth and limit assay-specific biases. To estimate repertoire size and how much clonotypes are shared between individuals, the study performed deep sequencing of blood TCR repertoires from five healthy adults. Per donor, leukapheresis produced somewhere between about 0.94 and 9 billion PBMCs.

CDR1 and CDR2, per the germline V gene, are SGHDN and FVKESK. Including cysteine and phenylalanine, the CDR3 has 16 amino acids. Just the 48-base CDR3 DNA is kept, in frame starting at base 1. Unmatched junction bases come to 6, with V trimmed by 4 bases and J by 1 base. Study-level results and caveats: Based on pairwise subsampling, the degree of clonotype sharing among donors was expected to be affected by sequencing depth. Sampling was restricted to blood, and TCR repertoires in tissue are likely to differ from TCR repertoires in blood. The small number of donors limited the genetic and exposure-history diversity represented.

This sequence was found in a middle-aged woman in good health. Some clones in this sample may be carry-over from other donors' samples. Rearrangement joined TRBV14 to TRBJ1-1; 10 of the junction bases match TRBD1. The sequencing input was PBMCs. This receptor carries the CDR3 CASSRRDRGRNTEAFF. Read as DNA, the sequence is TGTGCCAGCAGCCGACGGGACAGGGGCAGGAACACTGAAGCTTTCTTT.